The 3 T cell receptor beta chains given below trace back to one sample, sequenced in a study of T and B cells in COVID-19 patients. Multiplex PCR with BIOMED2 TRB-A/B primer pools amplified TRB rearrangements. TCRdb itself ran the multiplex PCR reads through MiXCR, one entry per CDR3 protein. The sample lists roughly 5,000 distinct CDR3 sequences, about 35% seen once, with 24% in the top ten. From blood, about 240-550 ng of genomic DNA served as TRB template. Material: blood. These receptors all come from a human donor who had recovered from COVID-19.

This clonotype was seen more than once but under ten times. The chain combines TRBV6-5 with TRBJ1-2; maybe TRBD1 (5 bases). Germline-derived CDR1 and CDR2 are MNHEY and SVGAGI. V shed 7 bases and J shed 2 bases, with 17 bases lying between them. The CDR3 is made up of 15 amino acids. In DNA form, the CDR3 reads TGTGCCAGCAACCGGAGAGGGGACCTGAACTATGGCTACACCTTC. Its protein is CASNRRGDLNYGYTF.

The chain has TRBV5-5 and TRBJ1-6, with 11 bases identical to TRBD1. CDR3 length: 15 residues. Trimming removed 4 bases from V and 7 bases from J; junction bases left unmatched: 4. Germline loops: CDR1 SGHKS, CDR2 YYEKEE (reference sequence). CDR3 DNA sequence: TGTGCCAGCAGCCCCCGGACAGGGGGCAATTCACCCCTCCACTTT. Its protein is CASSPRTGGNSPLHF.

A remark on this clonotype: A much larger clone lies a single base off, so this may be a read error. The chain links TRBV11-1 to TRBJ2-5; 7 nucleotides match TRBD2. This CDR3 has 13 residues. The V gene's germline CDR1 is SGHAT and CDR2 FQDESV (reference sequence). CDR3 in amino acids: CASSPRGKETQCF. The CDR3 nucleotides are TGTGCCAGCAGCCCGCGGGGGAAAGAGACCCAGTGCTTC.